The text below deals with one TCR beta chain. The antigen it recognizes is unknown. Base qualities were left out, and no much larger clone turns up one base away. This sample was sequenced with an Illumina HiSeq 1500. TCRdb trimmed the raw reads at Q25, called clones with MiXCR and kept productive beta chains. All rows with the same CDR3 protein become a single entry with the most common DNA and genes. This sample holds hundreds of thousands of distinct CDR3 sequences; 25% to 30% were observed only once. The top ten clonotypes cover around 18% of the sample. The data derive from a study of T cell repertoires in cytomegalovirus infection (dated by TCRdb to between 2018 and 2021). For the wider study: Recently identified HLA-C-restricted CMV epitopes, whose presentation resists viral immunomodulation, were targeted by peptide stimulations together with well-studied HLA-B-restricted epitopes. Donor HLA type was relevant to the analysis, because carriage of CMV infection together with the matching HLA type was indicated by public TCR beta signatures. The paper as a whole reports these results and caveats: Carriers of CMV infection plus the relevant HLA type were discriminated by the cumulative frequency of public TCR beta family members in the study cohort and in an independent approximately 350-donor cohort. In the ex vivo response, HLA-C-restricted CMV-specific TCR beta clonotypes were dominant, and in two of eight donors the single most frequent clonotype came from this HLA-C-restricted group.

The treatment or condition tag for this specimen amounts to: in vitro stimulation with specific CMV peptide epitopes to enrich CMV-specific T cells. The CDR3 numbers 14 residues from cysteine through phenylalanine. The only DNA kept is the CDR3, 42 bases in frame from the first base. Trimming takes 4 bases from V and 4 bases from J, and the germline ends sit 13 bases apart. Sequences MGHDK (CDR1) and SYGVNS (CDR2) are obtained from the germline V gene. This clonotype was sampled from a human donor in good health (CMV status not recorded). Some clones in this sample may be carry-over from other donors' samples. The sequence links TRBV25-1 to TRBJ1-2, with TRBD1 perhaps the D gene, on 6 matching bases. The source material was cultured PBMCs, sampled from culture after CMV antigen stimulation. The CDR3 reads CASSASGGLYGYTF. The DNA sequence is as follows: TGTGCCAGCAGTGCATCCGGGGGGCTCTATGGCTACACCTTC.